This T cell receptor (beta chain) comes out of a study of cytomegalovirus exposure and HLA in healthy donors. The PCR had 60 Vbeta and 13 Jbeta primers. This table comes from immunoSEQ multiplex PCR, and its TCRdb copy is limited to in-frame clones, with some not included. Among approximately 71,000 clones, around 72% were seen once, and the ten largest hold over 10%. After removal of 4 bases from V and 9 bases from J, the junction contained 8 bases not matched to a gene. This CDR3 comprises 13 residues. Germline V gene lookup returns CDR1 SGHTS and CDR2 YDEGEE. V gene TRBV5-8 combines with J gene TRBJ1-2; 8 bases agree with TRBD1. This sequence originates from a middle-aged woman in good health and CMV-seropositive. Sequencing was done on a sample of PBMCs. The CDR3 region is CASSMGQDHSYTF. Here the CDR3 DNA reads TGTGCCAGCAGCATGGGACAGGACCACAGCTACACCTTC. The full variable domain, its missing parts supplied by reference TRBV5-8 and TRBJ1-2, is EAGVTQSPTHLIKTRGQQATLRCSPISGHTSVYWYQQALGLGLQFLLWYDEGEERNRGNFPPRFSGRQFPNYSSELNVNALELEDSALYLCASSMGQDHSYTFGSGTRLTVV.